What follows describes a single T cell receptor (beta chain). Its antigen is unknown. This entry belongs to a study of CD8+ T cells in alopecia areata. Study findings and constraints: Scalp lesions, especially in alopecia totalis/universalis, had higher clonality than normal scalp. TCRs were shared less clearly across patients than in mice, possibly for HLA-related reasons.

The germline V and J ends were trimmed by 1 base and 5 bases, with 14 bases remaining between them. CDR3 length equals 15 residues. Germline CDR1 is SNHLY and CDR2 is FYNNEI. RNA extraction was followed by reverse transcription into cDNA, which acted as the sequencing template. Only in-frame clones appear in the TCRdb table, and some are missing; sequencing was by immunoSEQ multiplex PCR. The table lists over 100,000 clones, more than 40% of them singletons. Sequencing was performed on CD8+ T cells sorted from blood, taken at week 0. The chain uses TRBV2 and TRBJ1-2; perhaps TRBD1 as D (6 bases). The sequence came from a human donor with alopecia areata. The chain's CDR3 is CASSEEGQLVYGYTF. CDR3 nucleotides: TGTGCCAGCAGTGAAGAAGGACAGTTAGTTTATGGCTACACCTTC. The variable domain in full, completed from reference TRBV2 and TRBJ1-2, reads EPEVTQTPSHQVTQMGQEVILRCVPISNHLYFYWYRQILGQKVEFLVSFYNNEISEKSEIFDDQFSVERPDGSNFTLKIRSTKLEDSAMYFCASSEEGQLVYGYTFGSGTRLTVV.